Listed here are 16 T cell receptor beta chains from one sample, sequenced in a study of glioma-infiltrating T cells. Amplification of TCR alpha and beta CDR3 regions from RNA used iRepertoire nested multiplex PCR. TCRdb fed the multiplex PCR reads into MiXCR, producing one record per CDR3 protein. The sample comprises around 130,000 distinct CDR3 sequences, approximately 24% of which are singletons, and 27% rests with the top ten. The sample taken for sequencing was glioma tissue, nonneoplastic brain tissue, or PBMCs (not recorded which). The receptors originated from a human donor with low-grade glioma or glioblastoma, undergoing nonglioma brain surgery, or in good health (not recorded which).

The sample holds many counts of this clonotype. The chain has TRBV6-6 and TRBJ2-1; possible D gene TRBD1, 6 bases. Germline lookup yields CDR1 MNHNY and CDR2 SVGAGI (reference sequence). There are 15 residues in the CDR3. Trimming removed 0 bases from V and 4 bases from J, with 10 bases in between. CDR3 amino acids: CASSYSLQGYNEQFF. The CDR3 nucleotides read TGTGCCAGCAGTTACTCGCTACAGGGATACAATGAGCAGTTCTTC.

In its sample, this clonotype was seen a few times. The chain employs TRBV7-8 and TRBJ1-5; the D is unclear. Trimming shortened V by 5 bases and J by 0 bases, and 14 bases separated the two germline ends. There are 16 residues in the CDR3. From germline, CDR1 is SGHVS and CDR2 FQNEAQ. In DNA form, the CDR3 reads TGTGCCAGCAGCCTAGACAAGATTATTAGCAATCAGCCCCAGCATTTT. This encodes CASSLDKIISNQPQHF.

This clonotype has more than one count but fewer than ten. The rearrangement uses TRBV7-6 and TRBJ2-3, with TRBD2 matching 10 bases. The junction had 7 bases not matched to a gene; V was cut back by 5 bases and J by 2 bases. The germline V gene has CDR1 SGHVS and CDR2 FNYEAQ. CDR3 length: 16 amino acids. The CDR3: CASSKRSGGATDTQYF. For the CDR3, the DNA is TGTGCCAGCAGCAAAAGGAGCGGGGGGGCCACAGATACGCAGTATTTT.

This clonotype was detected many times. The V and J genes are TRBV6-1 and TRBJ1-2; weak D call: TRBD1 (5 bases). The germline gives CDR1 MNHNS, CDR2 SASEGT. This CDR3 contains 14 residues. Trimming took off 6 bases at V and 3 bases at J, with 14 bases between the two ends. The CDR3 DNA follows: TGTGCCAGCAGGCCTCAGGGAACCCACTATGGCTACACCTTC. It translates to CASRPQGTHYGYTF.

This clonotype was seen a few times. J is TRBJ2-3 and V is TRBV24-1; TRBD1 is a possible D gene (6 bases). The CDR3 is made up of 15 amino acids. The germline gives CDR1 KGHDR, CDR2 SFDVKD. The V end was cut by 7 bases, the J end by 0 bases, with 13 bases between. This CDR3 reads CATRNRDTSTDTQYF. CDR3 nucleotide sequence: TGTGCCACCAGGAACCGGGACACCAGCACAGATACGCAGTATTTT.

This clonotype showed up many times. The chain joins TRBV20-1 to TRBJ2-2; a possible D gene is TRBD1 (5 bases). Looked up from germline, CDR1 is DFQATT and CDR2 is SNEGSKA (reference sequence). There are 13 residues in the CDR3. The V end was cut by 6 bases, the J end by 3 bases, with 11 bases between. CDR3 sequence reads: CSALTTDTGELFF. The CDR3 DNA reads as TGCAGTGCATTGACGACAGACACCGGGGAGCTGTTTTTT.

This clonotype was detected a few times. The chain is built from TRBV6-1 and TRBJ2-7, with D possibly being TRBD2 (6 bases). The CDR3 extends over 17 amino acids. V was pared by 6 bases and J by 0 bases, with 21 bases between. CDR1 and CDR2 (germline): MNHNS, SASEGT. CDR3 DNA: TGTGCCAGCAGCCTATCTCAGTGGGGGGTTTCCTCCTACGAGCAGTACGTC. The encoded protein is CASSLSQWGVSSYEQYV.

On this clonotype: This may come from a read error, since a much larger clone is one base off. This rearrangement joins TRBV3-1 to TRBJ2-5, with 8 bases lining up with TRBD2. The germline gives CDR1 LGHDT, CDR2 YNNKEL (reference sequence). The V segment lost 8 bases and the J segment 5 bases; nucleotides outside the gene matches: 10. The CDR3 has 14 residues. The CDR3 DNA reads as TGTGCCAGCGGCCGAGCGGGGGCAAGGGAGACCCAGTACTTC. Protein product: CASGRAGARETQYF.

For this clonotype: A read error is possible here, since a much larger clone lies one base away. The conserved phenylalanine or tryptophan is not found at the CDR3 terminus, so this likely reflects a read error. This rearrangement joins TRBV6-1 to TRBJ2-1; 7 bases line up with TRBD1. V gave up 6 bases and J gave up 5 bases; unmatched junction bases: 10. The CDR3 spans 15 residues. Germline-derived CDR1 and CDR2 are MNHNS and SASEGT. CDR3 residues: CASSAPGQTHNEQFL. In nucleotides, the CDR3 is TGTGCCAGCAGCGCACCGGGACAGACCCACAATGAGCAGTTCCTC.

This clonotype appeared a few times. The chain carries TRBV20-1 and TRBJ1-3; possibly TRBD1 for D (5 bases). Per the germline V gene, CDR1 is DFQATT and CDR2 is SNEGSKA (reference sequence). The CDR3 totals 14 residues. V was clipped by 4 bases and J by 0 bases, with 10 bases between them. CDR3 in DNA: TGCAGTGCTACCCCCGGGGGCTCTGGAAACACCATATATTTT. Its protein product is CSATPGGSGNTIYF.

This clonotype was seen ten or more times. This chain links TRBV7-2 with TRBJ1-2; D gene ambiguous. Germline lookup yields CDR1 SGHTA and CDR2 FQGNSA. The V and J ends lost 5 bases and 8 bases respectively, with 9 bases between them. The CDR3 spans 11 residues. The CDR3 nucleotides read TGTGCCAGCAGCCGCGACGGAGGCTACACCTTC. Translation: CASSRDGGYTF. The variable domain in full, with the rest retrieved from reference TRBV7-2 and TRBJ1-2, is GAGVSQSPSNKVTEKGKDVELRCDPISGHTALYWYRQSLGQGLEFLIYFQGNSAPDKSGLPSDRFSAERTGGSVSTLTIQRTQQEDSAVYLCASSRDGGYTFGSGTRLTVV.

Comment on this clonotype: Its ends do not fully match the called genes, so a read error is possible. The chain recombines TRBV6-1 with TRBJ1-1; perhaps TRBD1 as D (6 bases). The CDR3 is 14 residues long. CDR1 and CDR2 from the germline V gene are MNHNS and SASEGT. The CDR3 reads CASSAQGSNTKAFF. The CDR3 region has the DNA TGTGCCAGCAGTGCACAGGGTTCTAACACTAAAGCTTTCTTT.

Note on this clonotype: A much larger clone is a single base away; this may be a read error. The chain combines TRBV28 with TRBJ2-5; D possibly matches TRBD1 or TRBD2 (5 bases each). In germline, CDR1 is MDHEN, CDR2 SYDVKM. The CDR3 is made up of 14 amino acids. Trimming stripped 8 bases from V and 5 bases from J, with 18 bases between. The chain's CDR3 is CASGTNRSLETQYF. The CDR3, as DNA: TGTGCCAGCGGGACGAATCGGTCCTTGGAGACCCAGTACTTC.

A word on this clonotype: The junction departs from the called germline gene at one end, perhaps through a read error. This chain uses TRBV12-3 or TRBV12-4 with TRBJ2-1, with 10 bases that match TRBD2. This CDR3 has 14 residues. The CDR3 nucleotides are TGTGCCAGCGTTAGCGGGGGGACCTACAATGAGAAGTTCTTC. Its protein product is CASVSGGTYNEKFF.

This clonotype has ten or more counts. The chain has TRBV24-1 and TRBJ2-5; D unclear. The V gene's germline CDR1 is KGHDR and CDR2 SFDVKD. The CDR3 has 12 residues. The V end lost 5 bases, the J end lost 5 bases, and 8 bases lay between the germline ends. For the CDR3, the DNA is TGTGCCACCAGTGCCTCCTACGAGACCCAGTACTTC. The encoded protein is CATSASYETQYF.

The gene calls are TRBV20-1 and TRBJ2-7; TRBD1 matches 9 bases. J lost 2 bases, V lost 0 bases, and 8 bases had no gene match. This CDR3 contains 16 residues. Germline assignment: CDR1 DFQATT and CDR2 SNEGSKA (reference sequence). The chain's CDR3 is CSARDDGTGRTYEQYV. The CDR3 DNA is TGCAGTGCTAGAGATGATGGGACAGGGCGTACCTACGAGCAGTACGTC.